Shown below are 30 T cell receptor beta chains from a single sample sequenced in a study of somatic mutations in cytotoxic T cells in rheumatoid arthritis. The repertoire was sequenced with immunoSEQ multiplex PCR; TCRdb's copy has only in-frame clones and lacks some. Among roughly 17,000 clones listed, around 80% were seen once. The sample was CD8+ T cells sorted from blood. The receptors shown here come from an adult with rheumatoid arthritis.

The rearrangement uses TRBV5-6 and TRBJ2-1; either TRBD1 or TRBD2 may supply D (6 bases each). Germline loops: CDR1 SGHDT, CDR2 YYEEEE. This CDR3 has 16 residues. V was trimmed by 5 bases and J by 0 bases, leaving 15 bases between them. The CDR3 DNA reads TGTGCCAGCAGTCCCGAAGGGGGGAACTCCTACAATGAGCAGTTCTTC. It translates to CASSPEGGNSYNEQFF.

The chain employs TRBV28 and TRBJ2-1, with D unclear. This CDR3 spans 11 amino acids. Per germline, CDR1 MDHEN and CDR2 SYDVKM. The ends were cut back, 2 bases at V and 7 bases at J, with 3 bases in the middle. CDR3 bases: TGTGCCAGCAGTTTAGCTAATGAGCAGTTCTTC. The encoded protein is CASSLANEQFF.

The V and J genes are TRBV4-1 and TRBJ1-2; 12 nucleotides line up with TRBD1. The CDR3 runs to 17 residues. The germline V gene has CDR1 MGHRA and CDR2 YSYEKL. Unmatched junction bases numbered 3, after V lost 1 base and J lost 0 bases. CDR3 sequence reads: CASSQGDRGPPNYGYTF. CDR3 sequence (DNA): TGCGCCAGCAGCCAAGGGGACAGGGGGCCCCCTAACTATGGCTACACCTTC.

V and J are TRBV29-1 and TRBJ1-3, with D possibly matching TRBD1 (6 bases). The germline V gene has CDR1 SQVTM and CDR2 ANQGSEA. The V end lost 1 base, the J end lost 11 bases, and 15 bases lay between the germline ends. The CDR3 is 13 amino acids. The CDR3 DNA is TGCAGCGTTGAAGCAAGGGGGGGTAAGGCCATATATTTT. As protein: CSVEARGGKAIYF. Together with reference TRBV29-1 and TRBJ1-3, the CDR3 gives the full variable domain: SAVISQKPSRDICQRGTSLTIQCQVDSQVTMMFWYRQQPGQSLTLIATANQGSEATYESGFVIDKFPISRPNLTFSTLTVSNMSPEDSSIYLCSVEARGGKAIYFGEGSWLTVV.

The CDR3 loop is CASSQISLDNQPQHF. CDR3 in DNA: TGCGCCAGCAGCCAAATAAGTCTGGACAATCAGCCCCAGCATTTT. The chain joins TRBV4-1 to TRBJ1-5; D is unresolved. Germline CDR1 and CDR2: MGHRA and YSYEKL. The CDR3 has 15 residues. V dropped 2 bases and J dropped 3 bases, with 11 bases sitting between them.

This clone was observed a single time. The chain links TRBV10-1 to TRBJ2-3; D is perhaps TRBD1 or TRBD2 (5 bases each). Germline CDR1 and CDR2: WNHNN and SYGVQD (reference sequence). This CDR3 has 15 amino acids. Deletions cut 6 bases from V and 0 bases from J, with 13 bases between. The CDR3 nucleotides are TGCGCCAGCAGCCCCCGGGGCGGGAGCACAGATACGCAGTATTTT. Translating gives CASSPRGGSTDTQYF.

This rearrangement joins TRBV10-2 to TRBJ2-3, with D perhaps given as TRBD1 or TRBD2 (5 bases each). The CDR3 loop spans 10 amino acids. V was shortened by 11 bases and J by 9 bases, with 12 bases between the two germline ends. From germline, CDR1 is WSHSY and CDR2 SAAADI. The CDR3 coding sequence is TGCGCCTCTTTGGGGGAAACGCAGTATTTT. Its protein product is CASLGETQYF.

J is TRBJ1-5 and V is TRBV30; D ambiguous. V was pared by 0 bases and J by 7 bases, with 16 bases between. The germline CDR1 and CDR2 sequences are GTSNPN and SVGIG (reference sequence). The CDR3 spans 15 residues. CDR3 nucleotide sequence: TGTGCCTGGAGTGTCAAGTCCTCGGGCGGGCAGCCCCAGCATTTT. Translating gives CAWSVKSSGGQPQHF.

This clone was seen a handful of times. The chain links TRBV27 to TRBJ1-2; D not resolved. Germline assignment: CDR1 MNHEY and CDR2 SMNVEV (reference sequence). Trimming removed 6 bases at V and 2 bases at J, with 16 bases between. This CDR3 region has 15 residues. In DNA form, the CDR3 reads TGTGCCAGCAGCTTGGGAAGATCTTCAAACTATGGCTACACCTTC. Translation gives CASSLGRSSNYGYTF.

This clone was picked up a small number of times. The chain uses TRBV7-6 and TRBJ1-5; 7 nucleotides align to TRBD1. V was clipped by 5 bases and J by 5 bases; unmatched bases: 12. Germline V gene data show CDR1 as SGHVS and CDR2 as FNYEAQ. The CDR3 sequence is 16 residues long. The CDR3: CASSRETGPVDQPQHF. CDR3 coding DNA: TGTGCCAGCAGCAGGGAGACAGGGCCTGTGGATCAGCCCCAGCATTTT.

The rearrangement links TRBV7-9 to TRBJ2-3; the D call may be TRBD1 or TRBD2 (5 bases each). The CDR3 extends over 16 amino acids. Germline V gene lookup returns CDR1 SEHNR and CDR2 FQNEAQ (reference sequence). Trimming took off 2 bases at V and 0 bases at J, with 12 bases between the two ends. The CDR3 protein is CASSLLPGTSTDTQYF. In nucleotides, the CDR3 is TGTGCCAGCAGCTTACTTCCGGGGACCAGCACAGATACGCAGTATTTT.

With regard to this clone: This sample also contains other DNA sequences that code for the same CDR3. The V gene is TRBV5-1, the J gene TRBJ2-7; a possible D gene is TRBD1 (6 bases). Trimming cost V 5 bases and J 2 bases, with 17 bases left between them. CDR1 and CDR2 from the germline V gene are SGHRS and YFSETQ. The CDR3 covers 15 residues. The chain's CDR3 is CASRAGAGEAYEQYF. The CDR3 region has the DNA TGCGCCAGCAGGGCCGGGGCAGGGGAAGCCTACGAGCAGTACTTC.

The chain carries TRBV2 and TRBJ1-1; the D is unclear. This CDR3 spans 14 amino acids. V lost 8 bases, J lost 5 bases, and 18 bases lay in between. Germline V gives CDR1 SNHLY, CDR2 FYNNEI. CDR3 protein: CASAKGNVGTEAFF. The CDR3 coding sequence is TGTGCCAGCGCGAAGGGAAATGTAGGAACTGAAGCTTTCTTT.

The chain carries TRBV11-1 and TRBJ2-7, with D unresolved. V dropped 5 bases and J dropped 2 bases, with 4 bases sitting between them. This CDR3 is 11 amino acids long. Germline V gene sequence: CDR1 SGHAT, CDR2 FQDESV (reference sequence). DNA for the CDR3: TGTGCCAGCAGCAGTACCTACGAGCAGTACTTC. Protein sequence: CASSSTYEQYF.

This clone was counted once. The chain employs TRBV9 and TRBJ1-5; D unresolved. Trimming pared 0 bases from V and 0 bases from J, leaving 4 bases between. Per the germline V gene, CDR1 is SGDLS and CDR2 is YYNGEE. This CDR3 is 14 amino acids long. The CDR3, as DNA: TGTGCCAGCAGCGTAGGCGATAGCAATCAGCCCCAGCATTTT. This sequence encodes CASSVGDSNQPQHF.

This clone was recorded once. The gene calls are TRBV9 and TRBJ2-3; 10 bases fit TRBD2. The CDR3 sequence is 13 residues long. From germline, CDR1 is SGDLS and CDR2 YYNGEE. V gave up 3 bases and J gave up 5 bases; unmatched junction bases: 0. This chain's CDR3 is CASSGTSGDTQYF. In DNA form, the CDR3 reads TGTGCCAGCAGCGGGACTAGCGGAGATACGCAGTATTTT.

DNA for the CDR3: TGTGCCAGCAGCCTTTTGACACACTCTGGAAACACCATATATTTT. As protein: CASSLLTHSGNTIYF. The chain combines TRBV7-8 with TRBJ1-3; D gene unclear. Trimming took 5 bases from V and 0 from J, leaving 11 bases between them. The germline V gene encodes CDR1 SGHVS and CDR2 FQNEAQ. This CDR3 has 15 residues.

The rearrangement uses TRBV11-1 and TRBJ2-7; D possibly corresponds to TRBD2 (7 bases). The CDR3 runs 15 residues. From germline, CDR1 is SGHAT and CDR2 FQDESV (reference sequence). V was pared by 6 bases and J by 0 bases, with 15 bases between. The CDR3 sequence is CASSPGAGASYEQYF. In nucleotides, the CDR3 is TGTGCCAGCAGTCCGGGGGCGGGAGCCTCCTACGAGCAGTACTTC.

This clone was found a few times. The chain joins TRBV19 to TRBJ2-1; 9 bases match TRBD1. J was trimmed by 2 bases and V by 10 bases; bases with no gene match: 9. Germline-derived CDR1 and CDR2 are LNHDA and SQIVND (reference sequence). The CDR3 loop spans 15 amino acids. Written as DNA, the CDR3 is TGTGCCACCAAGGGGACAGGGATAACCTACAATGAGCAGTTCTTC. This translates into CATKGTGITYNEQFF. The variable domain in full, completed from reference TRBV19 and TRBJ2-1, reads DGGITQSPKYLFRKEGQNVTLSCEQNLNHDAMYWYRQDPGQGLRLIYYSQIVNDFQKGDIAEGYSVSREKKESFPLTVTSAQKNPTAFYLCATKGTGITYNEQFFGPGTRLTVL.

The CDR3 reads CASSHGGLAAYNEQFF. CDR3 coding DNA: TGCGCCAGCAGCCATGGGGGACTAGCGGCTTACAATGAGCAGTTCTTC. V usage is TRBV4-1 and J usage is TRBJ2-1; 11 positions agree with TRBD2. Germline CDR1 is MGHRA and CDR2 is YSYEKL. This CDR3 is 16 amino acids long. With V trimmed by 3 bases and J by 4 bases, 5 bases remained unmatched.

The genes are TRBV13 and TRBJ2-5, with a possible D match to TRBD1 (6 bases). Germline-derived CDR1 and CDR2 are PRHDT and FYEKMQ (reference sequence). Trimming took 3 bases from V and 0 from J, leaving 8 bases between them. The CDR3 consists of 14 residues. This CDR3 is CASSLKGDQETQYF. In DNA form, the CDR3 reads TGTGCCAGCAGCTTGAAGGGGGACCAAGAGACCCAGTACTTC.

CDR3 bases: TGTGCCAGCAGCCTTCGAGGGTACTACGAGCAGTACTTC. Translation: CASSLRGYYEQYF. The V call is TRBV14, the J call TRBJ2-7; TRBD2 might be the D (5 bases). The length of the CDR3 is 13 residues. The germline CDR1 and CDR2 sequences are SGHDN and FVKESK. V lost 4 bases to trimming and J lost 3 bases, with 10 bases between them.

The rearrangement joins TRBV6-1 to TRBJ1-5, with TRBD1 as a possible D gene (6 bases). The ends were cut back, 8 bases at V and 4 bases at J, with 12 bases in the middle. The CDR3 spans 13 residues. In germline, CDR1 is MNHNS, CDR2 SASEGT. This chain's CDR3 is CASHRDWNQPQHF. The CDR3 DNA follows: TGTGCCAGCCACAGGGACTGGAATCAGCCCCAGCATTTT.

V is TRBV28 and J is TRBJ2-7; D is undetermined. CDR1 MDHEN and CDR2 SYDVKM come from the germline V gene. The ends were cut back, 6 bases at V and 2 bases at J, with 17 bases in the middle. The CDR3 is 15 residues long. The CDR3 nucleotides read TGTGCCAGCAGACTGGCAGCCGCAGCGCCCTACGAGCAGTACTTC. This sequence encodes CASRLAAAAPYEQYF.

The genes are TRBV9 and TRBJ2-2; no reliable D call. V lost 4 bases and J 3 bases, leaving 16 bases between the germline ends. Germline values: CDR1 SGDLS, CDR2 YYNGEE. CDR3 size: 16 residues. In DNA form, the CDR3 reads TGTGCCAGCAGCCCCAAACGTAAGCTGCACACCGGGGAGCTGTTTTTT. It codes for CASSPKRKLHTGELFF.

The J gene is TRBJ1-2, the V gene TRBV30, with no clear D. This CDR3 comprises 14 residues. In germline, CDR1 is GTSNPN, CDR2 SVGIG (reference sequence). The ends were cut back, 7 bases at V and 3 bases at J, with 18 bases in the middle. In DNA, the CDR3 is TGTGCCTCCGAAGACCGGCACCGAGACTATGGCTACACCTTC. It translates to CASEDRHRDYGYTF.

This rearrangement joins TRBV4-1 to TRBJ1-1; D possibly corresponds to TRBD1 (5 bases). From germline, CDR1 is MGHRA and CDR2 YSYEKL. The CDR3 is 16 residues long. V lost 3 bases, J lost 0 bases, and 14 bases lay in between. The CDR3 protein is CASSHDPRGMNTEAFF. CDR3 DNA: TGCGCCAGCAGCCATGACCCTCGGGGGATGAACACTGAAGCTTTCTTT.

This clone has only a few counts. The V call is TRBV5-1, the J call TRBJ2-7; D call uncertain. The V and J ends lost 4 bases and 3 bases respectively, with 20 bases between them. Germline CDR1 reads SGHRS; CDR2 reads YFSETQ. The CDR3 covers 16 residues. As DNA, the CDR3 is TGCGCCAGCAGCCTAAGGTCGGCAGCTCCAAACTACGAGCAGTACTTC. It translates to CASSLRSAAPNYEQYF.

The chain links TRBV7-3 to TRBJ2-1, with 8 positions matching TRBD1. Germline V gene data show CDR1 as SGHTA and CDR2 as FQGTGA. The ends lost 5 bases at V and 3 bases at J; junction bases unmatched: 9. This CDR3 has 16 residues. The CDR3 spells CASSRYGQGGYNEQFF. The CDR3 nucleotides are TGTGCCAGCAGCCGATACGGACAGGGCGGCTACAATGAGCAGTTCTTC.

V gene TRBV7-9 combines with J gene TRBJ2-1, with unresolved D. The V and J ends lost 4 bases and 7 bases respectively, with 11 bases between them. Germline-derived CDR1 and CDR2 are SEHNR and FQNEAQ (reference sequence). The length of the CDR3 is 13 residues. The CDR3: CASSSPAPNEQFF. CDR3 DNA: TGTGCCAGCAGCTCACCTGCCCCAAATGAGCAGTTCTTC.